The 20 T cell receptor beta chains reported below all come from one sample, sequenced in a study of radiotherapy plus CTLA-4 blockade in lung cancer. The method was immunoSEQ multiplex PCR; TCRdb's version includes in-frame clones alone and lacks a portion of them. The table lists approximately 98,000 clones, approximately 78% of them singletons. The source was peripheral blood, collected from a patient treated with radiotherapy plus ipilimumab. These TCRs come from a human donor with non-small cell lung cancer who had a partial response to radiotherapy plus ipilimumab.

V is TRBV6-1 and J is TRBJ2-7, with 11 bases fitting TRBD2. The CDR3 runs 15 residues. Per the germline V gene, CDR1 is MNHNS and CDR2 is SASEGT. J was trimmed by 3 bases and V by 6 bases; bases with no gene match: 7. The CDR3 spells CASRGVSGGDYEQYF. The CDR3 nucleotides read TGTGCCAGCAGGGGGGTTAGCGGGGGGGACTACGAGCAGTACTTC.

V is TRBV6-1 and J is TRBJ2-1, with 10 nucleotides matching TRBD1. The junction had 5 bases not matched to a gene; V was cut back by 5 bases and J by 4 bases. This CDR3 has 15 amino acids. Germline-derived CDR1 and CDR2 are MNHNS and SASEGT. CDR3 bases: TGTGCCAGCAGTAACCGGGACAGGGGTTACAATGAGCAGTTCTTC. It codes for CASSNRDRGYNEQFF.

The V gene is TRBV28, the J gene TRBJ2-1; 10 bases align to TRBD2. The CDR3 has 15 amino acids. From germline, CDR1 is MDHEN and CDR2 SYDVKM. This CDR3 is CSSAQGLAADNEQFF. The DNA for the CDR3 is TGTTCGTCTGCGCAAGGACTAGCGGCAGACAATGAGCAGTTCTTC.

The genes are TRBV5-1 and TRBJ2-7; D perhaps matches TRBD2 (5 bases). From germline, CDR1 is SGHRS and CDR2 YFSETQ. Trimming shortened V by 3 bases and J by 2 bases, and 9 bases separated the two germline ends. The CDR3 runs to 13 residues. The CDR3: CASSSGSPYEQYF. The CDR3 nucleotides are TGCGCCAGCAGCTCGGGATCTCCCTACGAGCAGTACTTC.

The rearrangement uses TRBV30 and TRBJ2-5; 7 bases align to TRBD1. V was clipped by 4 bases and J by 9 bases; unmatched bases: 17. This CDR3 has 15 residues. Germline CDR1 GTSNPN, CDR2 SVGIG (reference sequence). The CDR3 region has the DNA TGTGCCTGGAAACCGGGACAGAAAACTCCGTTTGCCCAGTACTTC. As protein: CAWKPGQKTPFAQYF.

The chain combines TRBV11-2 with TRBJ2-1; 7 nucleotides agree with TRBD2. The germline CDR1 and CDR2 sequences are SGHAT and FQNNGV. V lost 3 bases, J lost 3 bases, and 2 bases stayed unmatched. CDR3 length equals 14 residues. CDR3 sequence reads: CASSFRGSYNEQFF. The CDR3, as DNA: TGTGCCAGCAGCTTTCGCGGGAGCTACAATGAGCAGTTCTTC.

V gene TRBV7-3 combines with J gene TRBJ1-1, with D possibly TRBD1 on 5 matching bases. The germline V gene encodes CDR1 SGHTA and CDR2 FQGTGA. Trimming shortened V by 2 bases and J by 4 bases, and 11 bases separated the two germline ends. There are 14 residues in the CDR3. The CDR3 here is CASSLLGRGTEAFF. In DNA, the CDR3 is TGTGCCAGCAGCTTACTAGGGAGGGGCACTGAAGCTTTCTTT.

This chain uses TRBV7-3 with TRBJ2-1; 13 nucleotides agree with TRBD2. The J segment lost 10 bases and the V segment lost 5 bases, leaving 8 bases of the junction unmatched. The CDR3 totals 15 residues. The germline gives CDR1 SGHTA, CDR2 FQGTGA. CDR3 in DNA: TGTGCCAGCAGCCCCGGGACTAGCGGGATTGCGGAGCAGTTCTTC. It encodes CASSPGTSGIAEQFF.

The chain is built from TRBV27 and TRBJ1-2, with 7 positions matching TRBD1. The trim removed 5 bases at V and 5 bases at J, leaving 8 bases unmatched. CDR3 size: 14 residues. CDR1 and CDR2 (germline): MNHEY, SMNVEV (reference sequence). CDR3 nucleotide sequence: TGTGCCAGCAGTACCGGACAGGCGACGTATGGCTACACCTTC. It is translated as CASSTGQATYGYTF.

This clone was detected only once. CDR3 residues: CASTPREGPYEQYF. In DNA, the CDR3 is TGTGCCAGCACCCCGCGGGAGGGCCCGTACGAGCAGTACTTC. J is TRBJ2-7 and V is TRBV7-3, with 9 nucleotides matching TRBD2. The CDR3 has 14 amino acids. The ends lost 7 bases at V and 4 bases at J; junction bases unmatched: 8. Germline CDR1 reads SGHTA; CDR2 reads FQGTGA.

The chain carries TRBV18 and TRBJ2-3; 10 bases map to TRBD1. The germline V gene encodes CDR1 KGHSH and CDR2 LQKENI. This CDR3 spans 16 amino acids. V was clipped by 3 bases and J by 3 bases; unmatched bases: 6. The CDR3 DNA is TGTGCCAGCTCACCCTGGACAGGGGGGGCGACAGATACGCAGTATTTT. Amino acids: CASSPWTGGATDTQYF.

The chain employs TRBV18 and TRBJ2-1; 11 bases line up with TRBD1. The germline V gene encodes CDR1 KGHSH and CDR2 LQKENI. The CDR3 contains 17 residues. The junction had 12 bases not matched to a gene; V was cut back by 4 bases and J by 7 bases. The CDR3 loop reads CASSLHPSGQGGNEQFF. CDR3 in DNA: TGTGCCAGCTCACTCCACCCCTCGGGACAGGGGGGGAATGAGCAGTTCTTC. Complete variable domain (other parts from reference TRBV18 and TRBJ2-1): NAGVMQNPRHLVRRRGQEARLRCSPMKGHSHVYWYRQLPEEGLKFMVYLQKENIIDESGMPKERFSAEFPKEGPSILRIQQVVRGDSAAYFCASSLHPSGQGGNEQFFGPGTRLTVL.

CDR3 sequence (DNA): TGTGCCAGTAAGGGGGGGACAGGGCTCTACAATGAGCAGTTCTTC. It codes for CASKGGTGLYNEQFF. J is TRBJ2-1 and V is TRBV19; TRBD1 aligns across 9 bases. CDR3 size: 15 residues. Germline V gene sequence: CDR1 LNHDA, CDR2 SQIVND (reference sequence). Trimming took 7 bases from V and 3 from J; bases not matched to a gene: 7.

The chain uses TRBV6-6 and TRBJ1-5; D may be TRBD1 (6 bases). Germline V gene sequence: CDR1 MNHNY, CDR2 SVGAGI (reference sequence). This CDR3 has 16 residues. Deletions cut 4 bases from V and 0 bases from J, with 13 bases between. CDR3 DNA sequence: TGTGCCAGCAGTTCCGGACAGACCATTAGCAATCAGCCCCAGCATTTT. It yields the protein CASSSGQTISNQPQHF.

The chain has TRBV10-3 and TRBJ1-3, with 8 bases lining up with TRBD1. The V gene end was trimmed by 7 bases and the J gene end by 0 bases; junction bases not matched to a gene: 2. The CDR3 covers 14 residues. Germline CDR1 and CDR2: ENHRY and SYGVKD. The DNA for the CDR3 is TGTGCCATCAAGGGGACAGGCTCTGGAAACACCATATATTTT. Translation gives CAIKGTGSGNTIYF.

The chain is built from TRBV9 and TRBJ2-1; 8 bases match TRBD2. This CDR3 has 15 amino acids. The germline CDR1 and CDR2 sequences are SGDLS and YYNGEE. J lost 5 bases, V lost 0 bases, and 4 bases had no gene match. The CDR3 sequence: CASSVGTSRNNEQFF. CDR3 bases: TGTGCCAGCAGCGTAGGGACTAGCAGAAACAATGAGCAGTTCTTC.

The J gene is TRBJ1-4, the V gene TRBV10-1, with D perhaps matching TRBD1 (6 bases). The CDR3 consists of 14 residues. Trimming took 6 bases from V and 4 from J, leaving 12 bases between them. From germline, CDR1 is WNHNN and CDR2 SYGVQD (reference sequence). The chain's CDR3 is CASSNGTINEKLFF. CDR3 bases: TGCGCCAGCAGCAACGGGACAATTAATGAAAAACTGTTTTTT.

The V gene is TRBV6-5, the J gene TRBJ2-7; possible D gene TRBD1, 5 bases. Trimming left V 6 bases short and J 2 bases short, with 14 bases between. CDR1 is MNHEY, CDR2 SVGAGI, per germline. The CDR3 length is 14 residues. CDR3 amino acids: CASRPQGSPYEQYF. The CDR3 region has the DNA TGTGCCAGCAGGCCTCAGGGAAGCCCCTACGAGCAGTACTTC.

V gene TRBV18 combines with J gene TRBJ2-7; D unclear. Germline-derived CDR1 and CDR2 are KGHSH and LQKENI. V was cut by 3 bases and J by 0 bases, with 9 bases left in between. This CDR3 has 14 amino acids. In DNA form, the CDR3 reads TGTGCCAGCTCACCTAGCCAGAGCTCCTACGAGCAGTACTTC. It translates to CASSPSQSSYEQYF.

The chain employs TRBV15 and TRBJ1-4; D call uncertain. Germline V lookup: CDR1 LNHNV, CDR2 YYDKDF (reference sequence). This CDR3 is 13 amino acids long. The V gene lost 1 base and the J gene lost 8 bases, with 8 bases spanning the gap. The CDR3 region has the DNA TGTGCCACCAGCAGAGGGAGACGGGAAAAACTGTTTTTT. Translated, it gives CATSRGRREKLFF.